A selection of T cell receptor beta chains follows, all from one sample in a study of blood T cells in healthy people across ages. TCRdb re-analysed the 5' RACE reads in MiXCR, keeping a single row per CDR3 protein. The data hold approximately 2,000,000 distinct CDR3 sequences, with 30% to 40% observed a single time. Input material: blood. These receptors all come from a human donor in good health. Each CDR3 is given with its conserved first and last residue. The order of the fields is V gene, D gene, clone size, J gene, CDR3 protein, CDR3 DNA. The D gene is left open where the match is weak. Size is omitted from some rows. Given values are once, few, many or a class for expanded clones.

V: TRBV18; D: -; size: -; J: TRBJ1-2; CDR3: CASSLAGGSNGYGYTF; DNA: TGTGCCAGCTCGCTCGCCGGGGGGAGTAATGGCTATGGCTACACCTTC
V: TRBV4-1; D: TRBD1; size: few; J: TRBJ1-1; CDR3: CASSPTGQGVSTEAFF; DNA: TGCGCCAGCAGCCCTACCGGACAGGGAGTGAGCACTGAAGCTTTCTTT
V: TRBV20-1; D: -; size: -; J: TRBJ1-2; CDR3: CSASLQVPNYGYTF; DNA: TGCAGTGCTAGCCTGCAGGTGCCTAACTATGGCTACACCTTC
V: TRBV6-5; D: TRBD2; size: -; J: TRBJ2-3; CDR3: CASSDSGGERYF; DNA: TGTGCCAGCAGTGACAGCGGGGGGGAGAGGTATTTT
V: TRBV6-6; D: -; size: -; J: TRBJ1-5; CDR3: CASSYGGTNQPQHF; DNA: TGTGCCAGCAGTTACGGAGGGACGAATCAGCCCCAGCATTTT
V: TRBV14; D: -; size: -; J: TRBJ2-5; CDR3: CASSQNWGSGAQYF; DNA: TGTGCCAGCAGCCAAAATTGGGGGAGTGGGGCCCAGTACTTC
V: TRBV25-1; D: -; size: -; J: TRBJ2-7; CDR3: CASSIQVHEQYF; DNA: TGTGCCAGCAGTATACAGGTCCACGAGCAGTACTTC
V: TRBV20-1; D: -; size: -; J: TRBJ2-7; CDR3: CSATTSSDSYEQYF; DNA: TGCAGTGCTACGACATCGAGCGACTCCTACGAGCAGTACTTC
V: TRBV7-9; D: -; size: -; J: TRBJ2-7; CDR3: CASSLQTDEDEQYF; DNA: TGTGCCAGCAGCCTCCAGACCGATGAGGACGAGCAGTACTTC
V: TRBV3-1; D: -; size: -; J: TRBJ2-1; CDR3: CASSQDWGHPREEQFF; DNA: TGTGCCAGCAGCCAAGATTGGGGACACCCTAGAGAGGAGCAGTTCTTC
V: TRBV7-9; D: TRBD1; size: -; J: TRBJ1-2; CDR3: CASSLEGPQGVNYGYTF; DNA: TGTGCCAGCAGCTTAGAAGGACCACAGGGGGTTAACTATGGCTACACCTTC
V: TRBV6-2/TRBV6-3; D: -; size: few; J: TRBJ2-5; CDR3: CASSYSIEYETQYF; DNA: TGTGCCAGCAGTTACTCGATAGAGTATGAGACCCAGTACTTC
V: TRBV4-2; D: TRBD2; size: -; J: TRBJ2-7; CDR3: CASSQDRSSGGAYEQYF; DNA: TGTGCCAGCAGCCAAGATAGGTCTAGCGGGGGGGCGTACGAGCAGTACTTC
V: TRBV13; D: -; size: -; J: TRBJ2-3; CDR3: CASSLGERSDTQYF; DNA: TGTGCCAGCAGCTTAGGCGAACGGTCAGATACGCAGTATTTT
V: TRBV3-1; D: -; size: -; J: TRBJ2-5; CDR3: CASSVAGGAYQETQYF; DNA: TGTGCCAGCAGCGTGGCTGGGGGGGCGTACCAAGAGACCCAGTACTTC
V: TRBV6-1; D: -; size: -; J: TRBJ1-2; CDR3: CASRGLDLSLGYTF; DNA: TGTGCCAGCAGGGGACTCGACTTGAGTTTGGGCTACACCTTC
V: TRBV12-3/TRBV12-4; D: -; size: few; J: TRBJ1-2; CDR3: CASSFGPSDGYTF; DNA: TGTGCCAGCAGTTTTGGACCCTCCGATGGCTACACCTTC
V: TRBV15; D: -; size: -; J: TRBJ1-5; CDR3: CATSRDLTASNQPQHF; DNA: TGTGCCACCAGCAGGGACTTGACTGCGAGCAATCAGCCCCAGCATTTT
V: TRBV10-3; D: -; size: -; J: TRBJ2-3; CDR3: CAISESNRLSTDTQYF; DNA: TGTGCCATCAGTGAGTCGAATCGACTTAGCACAGATACGCAGTATTTT
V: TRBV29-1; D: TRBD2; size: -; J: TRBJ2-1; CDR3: CSVETSGGLQETQFF; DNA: TGCAGCGTTGAAACTAGCGGGGGCCTCCAAGAGACCCAGTTCTTC
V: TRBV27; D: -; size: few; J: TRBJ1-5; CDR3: CASGGLGHNQPQHF; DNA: TGTGCCAGCGGGGGATTAGGGCACAATCAGCCCCAGCATTTT
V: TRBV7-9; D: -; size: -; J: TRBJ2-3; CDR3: CASRYTRSTDTQYF; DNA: TGTGCCAGCAGGTACACTAGGAGCACAGATACGCAGTATTTT
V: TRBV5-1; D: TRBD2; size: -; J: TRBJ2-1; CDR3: CASSSRLLAGGHYNEQFF; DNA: TGCGCCAGCAGCTCAAGACTACTAGCGGGGGGTCATTACAATGAGCAGTTCTTC
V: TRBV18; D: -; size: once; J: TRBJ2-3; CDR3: CASSPAQLITSTDTQYF; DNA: TGTGCCAGCTCACCAGCACAGCTGATCACGAGCACAGATACGCAGTATTTT
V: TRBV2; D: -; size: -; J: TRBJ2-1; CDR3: CASSGLGRANEQFF; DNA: TGTGCCAGCAGTGGTTTGGGCAGGGCCAATGAGCAGTTCTTC
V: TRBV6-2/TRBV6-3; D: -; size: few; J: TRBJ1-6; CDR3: CASRNWGVSPLHF; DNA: TGTGCCAGCAGAAACTGGGGCGTTTCACCCCTCCACTTT
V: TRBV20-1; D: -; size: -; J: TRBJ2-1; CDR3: CSAEGTSNEQFF; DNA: TGCAGTGCTGAAGGGACAAGTAATGAGCAGTTCTTC
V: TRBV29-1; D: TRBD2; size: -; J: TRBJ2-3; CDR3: CSVEGTSGLTDTQYF; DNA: TGCAGCGTTGAAGGAACTAGCGGGCTGACAGATACGCAGTATTTT
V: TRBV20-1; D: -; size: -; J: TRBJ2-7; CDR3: CSAEKGATYEQYF; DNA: TGCAGTGCTGAAAAGGGTGCAACCTACGAGCAGTACTTC
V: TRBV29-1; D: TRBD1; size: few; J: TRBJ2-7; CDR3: CSVTGVGYEQYF; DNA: TGCAGCGTAACAGGGGTGGGCTACGAGCAGTACTTC
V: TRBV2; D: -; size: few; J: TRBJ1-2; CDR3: CASTRDSEGLIGYTF; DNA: TGTGCCAGCACCCGGGACTCGGAGGGTCTTATTGGCTACACCTTC
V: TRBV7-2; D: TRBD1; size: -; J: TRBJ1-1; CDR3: CASSIGTGEAFF; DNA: TGTGCCAGCAGCATAGGGACAGGGGAAGCTTTCTTT
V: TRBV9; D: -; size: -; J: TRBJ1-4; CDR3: CASSVGFGEKLFF; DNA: TGTGCCAGCAGCGTAGGGTTCGGTGAAAAACTGTTTTTT